Below are 3 T cell receptor beta chains sequenced from a single sample in a study of memory CD4+ T cells and cytomegalovirus serostatus. Assay: immunoSEQ multiplex PCR; the TCRdb copy retains only in-frame clones and omits some. The sample lists just over 25,000 clones; about 80% were seen once. Single viable CD3+CD4+CD8-CD45RO+ cells were sorted as the memory CD4+ T cells. The sample consisted of memory CD4+ T cells from blood. These receptors all stem from an adult in good health and CMV-seronegative.

This clone was picked up one time. Written as DNA, the CDR3 is TGTGCCAGCAGTGAGGCCCCAAAGGGTATTAATGAAAAACTGTTTTTT. Its protein is CASSEAPKGINEKLFF. V and J are TRBV25-1 and TRBJ1-4; the D is unclear. The germline V gene encodes CDR1 MGHDK and CDR2 SYGVNS. The CDR3 loop spans 16 amino acids. The V and J ends lost 3 bases and 4 bases respectively, with 15 bases between them.

For the CDR3, the DNA is TGTGCCAGCAGCTCCAGACTAGTTCTAGAGGGGACCGGGGAGCTGTTTTTT. Its translation is CASSSRLVLEGTGELFF. This chain links TRBV11-3 with TRBJ2-2; a weak D match, TRBD2 (6 bases). From germline, CDR1 is SGHNT and CDR2 YENEEA. Trimming stripped 4 bases from V and 5 bases from J, with 20 bases between. The CDR3 consists of 17 residues.

V usage is TRBV9 and J usage is TRBJ1-1; TRBD1 aligns across 7 bases. After removal of 4 bases from V and 3 bases from J, the junction contained 9 bases not matched to a gene. This CDR3 has 15 amino acids. Germline V gene data show CDR1 as SGDLS and CDR2 as YYNGEE. CDR3 protein: CASSRNPTGDTEAFF. The CDR3 bases are TGTGCCAGCAGCCGCAACCCAACAGGGGACACTGAAGCTTTCTTT.